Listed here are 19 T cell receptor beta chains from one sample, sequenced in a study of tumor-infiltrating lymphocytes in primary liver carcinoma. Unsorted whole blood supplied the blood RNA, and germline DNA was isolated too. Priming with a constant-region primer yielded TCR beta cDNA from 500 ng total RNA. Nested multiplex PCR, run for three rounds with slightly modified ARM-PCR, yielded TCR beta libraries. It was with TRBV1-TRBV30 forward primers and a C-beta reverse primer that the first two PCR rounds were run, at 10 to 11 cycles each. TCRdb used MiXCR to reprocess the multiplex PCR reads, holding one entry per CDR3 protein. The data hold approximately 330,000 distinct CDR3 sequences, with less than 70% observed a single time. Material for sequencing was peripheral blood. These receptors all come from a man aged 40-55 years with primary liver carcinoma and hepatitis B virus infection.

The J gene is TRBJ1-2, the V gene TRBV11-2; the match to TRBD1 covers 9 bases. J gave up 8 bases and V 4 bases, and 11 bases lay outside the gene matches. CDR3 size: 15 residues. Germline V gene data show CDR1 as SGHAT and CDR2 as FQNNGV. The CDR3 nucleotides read TGTGCCAGCAGCTGTACAGGGGGCTCCTCCCCCGGCTACACCTTC. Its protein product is CASSCTGGSSPGYTF.

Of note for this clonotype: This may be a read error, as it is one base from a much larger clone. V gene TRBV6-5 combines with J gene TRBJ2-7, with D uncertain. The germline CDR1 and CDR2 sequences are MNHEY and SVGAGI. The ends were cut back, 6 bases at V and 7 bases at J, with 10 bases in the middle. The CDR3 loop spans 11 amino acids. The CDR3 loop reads CASRQKGEQYF. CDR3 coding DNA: TGTGCCAGCAGGCAAAAAGGGGAGCAGTACTTC.

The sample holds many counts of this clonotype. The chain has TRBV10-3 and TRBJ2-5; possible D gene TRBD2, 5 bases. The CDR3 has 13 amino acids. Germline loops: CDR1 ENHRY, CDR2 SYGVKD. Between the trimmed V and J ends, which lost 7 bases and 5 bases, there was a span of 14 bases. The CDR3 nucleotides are TGTGCCATCACCCCAAGCGAGCGGGAGACCCAGTACTTC. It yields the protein CAITPSERETQYF.

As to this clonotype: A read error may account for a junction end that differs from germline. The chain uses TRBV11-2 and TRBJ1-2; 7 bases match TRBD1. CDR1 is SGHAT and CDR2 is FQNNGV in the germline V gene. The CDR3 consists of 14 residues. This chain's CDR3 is CVSILPGQNYGYTF. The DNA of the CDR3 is TGTGTCAGCATCTTACCGGGACAGAACTATGGCTACACCTTC.

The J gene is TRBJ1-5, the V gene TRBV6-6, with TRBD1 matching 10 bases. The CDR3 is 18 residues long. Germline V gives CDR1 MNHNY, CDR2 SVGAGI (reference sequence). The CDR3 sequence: CVSSYSGQGSLSNQPQHF. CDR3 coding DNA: TGTGTCAGTAGTTACTCGGGACAGGGGTCCCTTAGCAATCAGCCCCAGCATTTT.

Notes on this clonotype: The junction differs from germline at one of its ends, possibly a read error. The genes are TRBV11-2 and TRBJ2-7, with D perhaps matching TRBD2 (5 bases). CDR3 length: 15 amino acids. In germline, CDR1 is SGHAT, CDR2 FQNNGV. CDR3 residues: CASSLGIETGYEQYF. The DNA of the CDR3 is TGTGCAAGCAGCTTAGGAATAGAAACGGGATACGAGCAGTACTTC.

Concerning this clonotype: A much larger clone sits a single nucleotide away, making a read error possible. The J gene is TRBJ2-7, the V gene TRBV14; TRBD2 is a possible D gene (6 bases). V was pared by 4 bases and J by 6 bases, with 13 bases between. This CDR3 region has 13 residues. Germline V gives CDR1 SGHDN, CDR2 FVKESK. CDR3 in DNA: TGTGCCAGCAGCCCTCGACTAGTAGGCGAGCAGTACTTC. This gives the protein CASSPRLVGEQYF.

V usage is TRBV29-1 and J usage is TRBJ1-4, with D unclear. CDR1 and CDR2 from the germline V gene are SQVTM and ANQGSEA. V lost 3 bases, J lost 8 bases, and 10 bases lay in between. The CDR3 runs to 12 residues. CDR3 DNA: TGCAGCGTTGACGGAGACGGCGAAAAACTGTTTTTT. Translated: CSVDGDGEKLFF.

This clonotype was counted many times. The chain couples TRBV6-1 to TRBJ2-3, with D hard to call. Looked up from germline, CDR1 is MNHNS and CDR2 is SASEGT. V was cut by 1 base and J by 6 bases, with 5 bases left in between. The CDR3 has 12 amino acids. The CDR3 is CASSEVGDTQYF. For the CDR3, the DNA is TGTGCCAGCAGTGAAGTTGGGGATACGCAGTATTTT.

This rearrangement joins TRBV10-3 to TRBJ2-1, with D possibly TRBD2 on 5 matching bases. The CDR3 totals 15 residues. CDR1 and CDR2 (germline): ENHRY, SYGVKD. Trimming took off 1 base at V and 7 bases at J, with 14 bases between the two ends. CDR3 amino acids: CAISEYVSVENEQFF. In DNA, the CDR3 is TGTGCCATCAGTGAGTACGTTAGCGTGGAGAATGAGCAGTTCTTC.

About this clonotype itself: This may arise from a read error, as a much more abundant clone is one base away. DNA of the CDR3: TGCGCCATCAGCCTACCGGGACAAACCTCCTACGAGCAGTACTTC. It encodes CAISLPGQTSYEQYF. The V gene is TRBV4-1, the J gene TRBJ2-7, with D maybe TRBD1 (6 bases). Germline CDR1 MGHRA, CDR2 YSYEKL. This CDR3 has 15 residues.

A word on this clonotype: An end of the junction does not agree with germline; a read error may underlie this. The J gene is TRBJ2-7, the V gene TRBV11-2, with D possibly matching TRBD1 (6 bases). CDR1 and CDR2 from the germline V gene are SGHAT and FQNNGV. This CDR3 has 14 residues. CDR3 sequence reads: CARSSLGTQYEQYF. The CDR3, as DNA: TGTGCCAGGAGCTCCCTCGGGACACAGTACGAACAGTACTTC.

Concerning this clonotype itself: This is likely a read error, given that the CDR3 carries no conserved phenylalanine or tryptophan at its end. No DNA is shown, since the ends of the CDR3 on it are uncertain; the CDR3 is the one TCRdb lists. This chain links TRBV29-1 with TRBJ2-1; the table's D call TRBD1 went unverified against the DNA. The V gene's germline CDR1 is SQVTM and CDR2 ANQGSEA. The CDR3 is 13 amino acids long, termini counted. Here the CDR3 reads CSVEEGQGDEQLL.

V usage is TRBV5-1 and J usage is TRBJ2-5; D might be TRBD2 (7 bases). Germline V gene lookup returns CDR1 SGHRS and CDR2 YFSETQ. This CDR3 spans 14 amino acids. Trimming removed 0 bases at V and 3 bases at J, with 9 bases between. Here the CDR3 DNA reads TGCGCCAGCAGCTTGGAGGGGGGGGAAGAGACCCAGTACTTC. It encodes CASSLEGGEETQYF.

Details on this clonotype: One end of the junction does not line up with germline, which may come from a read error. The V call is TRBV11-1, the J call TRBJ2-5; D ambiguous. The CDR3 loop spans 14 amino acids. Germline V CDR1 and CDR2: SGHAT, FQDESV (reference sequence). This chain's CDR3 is CVSSPARVSETQNF. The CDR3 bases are TGTGTCAGCAGCCCGGCGCGTGTAAGCGAGACCCAGAACTTC.

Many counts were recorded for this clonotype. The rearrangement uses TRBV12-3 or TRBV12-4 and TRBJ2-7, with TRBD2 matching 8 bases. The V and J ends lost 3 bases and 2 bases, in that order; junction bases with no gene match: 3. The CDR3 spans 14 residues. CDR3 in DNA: TGTGCCAGCAGTTTTAGCGGGACTACCTACGAGCAGTACTTC. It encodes CASSFSGTTYEQYF.

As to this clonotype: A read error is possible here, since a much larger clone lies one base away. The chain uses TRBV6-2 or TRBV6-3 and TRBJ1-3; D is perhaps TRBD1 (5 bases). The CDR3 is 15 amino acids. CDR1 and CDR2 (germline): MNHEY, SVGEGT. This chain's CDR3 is CANSEDTSARDTIYF. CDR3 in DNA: TGTGCCAACAGTGAGGACACCTCGGCCCGAGACACCATATATTTT.

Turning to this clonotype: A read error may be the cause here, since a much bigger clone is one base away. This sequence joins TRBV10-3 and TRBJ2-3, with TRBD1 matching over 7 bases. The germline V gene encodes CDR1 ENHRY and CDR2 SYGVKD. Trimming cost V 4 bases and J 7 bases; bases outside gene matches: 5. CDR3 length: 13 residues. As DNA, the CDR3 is TGTGCCATCAGTGCGTCAGGGGGTAATACGCAGTATTTT. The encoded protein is CAISASGGNTQYF.

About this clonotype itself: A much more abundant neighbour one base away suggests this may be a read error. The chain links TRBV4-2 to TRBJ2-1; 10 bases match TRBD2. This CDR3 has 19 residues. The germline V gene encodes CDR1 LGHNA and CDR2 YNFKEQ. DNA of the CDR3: TGTGCCAGCAGCCAAGGTCCGGGTGGGACTAGCGAGGACCCCAATGGGCAGTTCTTC. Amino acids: CASSQGPGGTSEDPNGQFF.